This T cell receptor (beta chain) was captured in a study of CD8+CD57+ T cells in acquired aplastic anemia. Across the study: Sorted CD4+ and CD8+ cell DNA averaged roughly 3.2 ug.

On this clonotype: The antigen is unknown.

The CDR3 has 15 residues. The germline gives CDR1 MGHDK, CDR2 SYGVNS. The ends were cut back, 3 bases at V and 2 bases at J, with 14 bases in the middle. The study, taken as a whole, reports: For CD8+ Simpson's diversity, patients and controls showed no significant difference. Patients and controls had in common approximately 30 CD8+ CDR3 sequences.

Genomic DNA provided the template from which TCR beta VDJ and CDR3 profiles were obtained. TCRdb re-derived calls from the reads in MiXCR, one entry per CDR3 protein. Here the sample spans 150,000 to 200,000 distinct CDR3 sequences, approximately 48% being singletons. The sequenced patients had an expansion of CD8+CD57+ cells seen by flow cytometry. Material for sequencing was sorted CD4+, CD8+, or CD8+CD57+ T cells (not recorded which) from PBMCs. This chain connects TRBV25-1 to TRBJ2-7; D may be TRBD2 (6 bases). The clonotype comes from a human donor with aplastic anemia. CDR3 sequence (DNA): TGTGCCAGCAGTGACCCCTTCGGACTAACCTACGAGCAGTACTTC. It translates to CASSDPFGLTYEQYF.